The rows below give T cell receptor beta chains drawn from one sample of a study of cytomegalovirus exposure and HLA in healthy donors. Repertoires were generated with immunoSEQ multiplex PCR, while TCRdb's copy carries only in-frame clones and drops some. Of 150,000 to 250,000 clones in the sample, 82% were seen once. Sequencing input: PBMCs. The receptors here all came from a boy aged 2 to 9 in good health and CMV-seronegative. The CDR3 runs from the conserved cysteine through the conserved F or W. The order of the fields is D gene, clone size, V gene, J gene, CDR3 protein, CDR3 DNA. A D gene is named only where the DNA matches it firmly. Expanded clones get a size class; other rows say once, few or many, or leave the size out.

>-|-|TRBV25-1|TRBJ2-3
CASSESGVPGSDTQYF
TGTGCCAGCAGTGAATCGGGAGTCCCGGGGTCAGATACGCAGTATTTT
>TRBD2|-|TRBV7-2|TRBJ2-1
CASSRTSGGAPNEQFF
TGTGCCAGCAGCCGGACTAGCGGGGGGGCCCCCAATGAGCAGTTCTTC
>TRBD1|-|TRBV11-2|TRBJ2-5
CASSSLGTAQETQYF
TGTGCCAGCAGCTCACTCGGGACAGCACAAGAGACCCAGTACTTC
>-|-|TRBV2|TRBJ1-1
CASRKTVPEAFF
TGTGCCAGCAGGAAGACAGTACCTGAAGCTTTCTTT
>-|-|TRBV6-1|TRBJ2-3
CASHLGGPYGDTQYF
TGTGCCAGCCATTTGGGGGGACCCTACGGGGATACGCAGTATTTT
>-|-|TRBV9|TRBJ2-5
CASSVTRSQETQYF
TGTGCCAGCAGCGTAACTAGGAGCCAAGAGACCCAGTACTTC
>-|-|TRBV29-1|TRBJ1-1
CSVEEIAGQTEAFF
TGCAGCGTTGAAGAAATTGCAGGGCAAACTGAAGCTTTCTTT
>TRBD1|-|TRBV5-6|TRBJ1-5
CASSLGQGGEPQHF
TGTGCCAGCAGCTTGGGACAGGGGGGGGAGCCCCAGCATTTT
>-|-|TRBV11-1|TRBJ1-3
CASSLAAGYSGNTIYF
TGTGCCAGCAGCTTAGCCGCGGGGTACTCTGGAAACACCATATATTTT
>TRBD1|few|TRBV13|TRBJ2-7
CASSGTGVYEQYF
TGTGCCAGCAGCGGGACAGGGGTATACGAGCAGTACTTC
>TRBD1|-|TRBV29-1|TRBJ1-2
CSVEVVQGASGYTF
TGCAGCGTTGAAGTTGTACAGGGGGCATCTGGCTACACCTTC
>-|-|TRBV7-6|TRBJ2-7
CASSLGGGGDYEQYF
TGTGCCAGCAGCTTAGGAGGTGGAGGGGACTACGAGCAGTACTTC
>-|-|TRBV7-9|TRBJ2-2
CASSSPPGTGELFF
TGTGCCAGCAGCTCGCCACCCGGGACCGGGGAGCTGTTTTTT
>-|few|TRBV6-5|TRBJ1-5
CASSYSRSQPQHF
TGTGCCAGCAGTTACTCCCGCAGTCAGCCCCAGCATTTT
>-|-|TRBV20-1|TRBJ2-4
CSAKGVDAYF
TGCAGTGCTAAGGGGGTGGACGCCTACTTC
>-|-|TRBV4-2|TRBJ1-2
CASSQDQGARLNYGYTF
TGTGCCAGCAGCCAAGACCAGGGCGCCCGATTGAACTATGGCTACACCTTC
>-|once|TRBV27|TRBJ1-4
CASSPSPPNPNEKLFF
TGTGCCAGCAGTCCGAGCCCACCCAACCCCAATGAAAAACTGTTTTTT
>TRBD2|-|TRBV9|TRBJ2-5
CASSVASGDQETQYF
TGTGCCAGCAGCGTGGCTAGCGGGGACCAAGAGACCCAGTACTTC
>TRBD2|-|TRBV27|TRBJ2-4
CASSLRGEKNIQYF
TGTGCCAGCAGTTTGCGGGGGGAGAAAAACATTCAGTACTTC
>-|-|TRBV7-2|TRBJ2-2
CASSLGQTGELFF
TGTGCCAGCAGCTTGGGACAAACCGGGGAGCTGTTTTTT
>-|-|TRBV6-5|TRBJ1-2
CASRQGPGGYTF
TGTGCCAGCAGACAGGGTCCGGGGGGCTACACCTTC
>TRBD1|-|TRBV7-3|TRBJ2-7
CASSYQGALTYEQYF
TGTGCCAGCAGCTATCAGGGGGCGCTTACCTACGAGCAGTACTTC
>TRBD1|-|TRBV11-2|TRBJ1-2
CASSLRQGGSYGYTF
TGTGCCAGCAGCTTAAGACAGGGAGGTAGCTATGGCTACACCTTC
>TRBD1|-|TRBV10-3|TRBJ1-5
CAISESRGRTWQPQHF
TGTGCCATCAGTGAGTCGAGGGGGCGGACATGGCAGCCCCAGCATTTT
>TRBD2|-|TRBV11-2|TRBJ2-7
CASSSTAGAYEQYF
TGTGCCAGCAGCTCGACGGCGGGGGCCTACGAGCAGTACTTC
>-|-|TRBV7-9|TRBJ2-7
CASSPGTGSSYEQYF
TGTGCCAGCAGCCCGGGGACTGGAAGCTCCTACGAGCAGTACTTC
>-|-|TRBV4-1|TRBJ2-2
CASSQRGATGELFF
TGCGCCAGCAGCCAGCGGGGAGCTACCGGGGAGCTGTTTTTT
>-|-|TRBV2|TRBJ1-1
CASTGDPNYHWAFF
TGTGCCAGCACGGGGGACCCAAATTACCACTGGGCTTTCTTT
>TRBD1|-|TRBV6-5|TRBJ2-7
CASSERQGYEQYF
TGTGCCAGCAGTGAACGACAGGGCTACGAGCAGTACTTC
>-|-|TRBV21-1|TRBJ1-6
CASSEDPQGGSYNSPLHF
TGTGCCAGCAGCGAAGACCCGCAAGGGGGCTCCTATAATTCACCCCTCCACTTT
>-|-|TRBV4-2|TRBJ2-3
CASSQVETDTQYF
TGTGCCAGCAGCCAAGTCGAGACAGATACGCAGTATTTT
>TRBD1|-|TRBV10-3|TRBJ1-2
CAISDTGTGYSYTF
TGTGCCATCAGTGACACCGGGACAGGCTATAGCTACACCTTC
>TRBD2|-|TRBV6-5|TRBJ2-5
CASSYTSGGAETQYF
TGTGCCAGCAGTTATACTAGCGGGGGGGCAGAGACCCAGTACTTC
>-|few|TRBV5-1|TRBJ2-1
CASSWKTSDNEQFF
TGCGCCAGCAGCTGGAAGACTAGTGACAATGAGCAGTTCTTC
>TRBD1|-|TRBV6-6|TRBJ1-4
CASSYSGQGSEKLFF
TGTGCCAGCAGTTATTCCGGACAGGGAAGTGAAAAACTGTTTTTT
>-|-|TRBV6-6|TRBJ1-4
CASSYPTGRTEKLFF
TGTGCCAGCAGTTACCCAACAGGGCGGACGGAAAAACTGTTTTTT
>TRBD1|once|TRBV13|TRBJ2-1
CASSSQGQGKEIGNEQFF
TGTGCCAGCAGCTCACAGGGACAGGGAAAGGAAATTGGCAATGAGCAGTTCTTC